This T cell receptor (beta chain) was captured by sequencing in a study of cytomegalovirus exposure and HLA in healthy donors. This clone has more than one count but fewer than ten. With 2 bases clipped from V and 4 bases from J, the junction kept 3 bases outside the gene matches. The germline V gene encodes CDR1 SEHNR and CDR2 FQNEAQ (reference sequence). The CDR3 loop spans 15 amino acids. Amplification used 60 Vbeta primers and 13 Jbeta primers. Assay used: immunoSEQ multiplex PCR; TCRdb lists only in-frame clones, some missing. The sample shows some 180,000 clones, 70% to 80% of them seen only once.

The sequence was collected from a woman in her thirties in good health and CMV-seropositive. Specimen: PBMCs. This chain joins TRBV7-9 and TRBJ1-5; 9 nucleotides line up with TRBD1. In nucleotides, the CDR3 is TGTGCCAGCAGCTTACAGGGACAGGGTAATCAGCCCCAGCATTTT. Translating gives CASSLQGQGNQPQHF.